This T cell receptor (beta chain) was found in a study of CD8+ T cells in alopecia areata. Following extraction, RNA underwent reverse transcription to cDNA, which served as the sequencing template. Measured with immunoSEQ multiplex PCR; TCRdb has only the in-frame clones, and not every one. This table holds hundreds of thousands of clones, more than 45% found once. The ends were cut back, 2 bases at V and 4 bases at J, with 11 bases in the middle. In germline, CDR1 is SQVTM, CDR2 ANQGSEA. The CDR3 contains 13 residues. The sequence was obtained from a human donor with alopecia areata. The sequenced sample was CD4+ T cells sorted from blood, obtained at week 0. This chain joins TRBV29-1 and TRBJ1-2; D unresolved. The CDR3 coding sequence is TGCAGCGTTGAACGGCAGTATCGCTATGGCTACACCTTC. Amino acids: CSVERQYRYGYTF.